This entry describes one T cell receptor beta chain. Its cognate antigen is unknown. These data are taken from a study of cytomegalovirus exposure and HLA in healthy donors. Broader study findings: The classifier, whose performance was assessed in both the original and validation cohorts, reportedly diagnosed cytomegalovirus status with high specificity and sensitivity. The authors listed around 150 TCR beta chains as cytomegalovirus-associated. Further analysis was carried out later, and it showed several of the most significant clusters appearing linked to common viral pathogens.

13 Jbeta primers and 60 Vbeta primers were used for the PCR. Some clones are missing from TCRdb's copy, which holds only in-frame ones; the method was immunoSEQ multiplex PCR. The sample lists more than 110,000 clones, around 76% occurring once. This CDR3 comprises 15 residues. The trim removed 3 bases at V and 2 bases at J, leaving 7 bases unmatched. Germline loops: CDR1 SNHLY, CDR2 FYNNEI. The TCR comes from a male donor in good health and CMV-seronegative. The chain combines TRBV2 with TRBJ2-7, with 7 nucleotides matching TRBD2. The sequencing sample was made of PBMCs. The CDR3 bases are TGTGCCAGCAGTGATCCAGCGGGAACCGCCTACGAGCAGTACTTC. Translating gives CASSDPAGTAYEQYF.